This passage covers 25 T cell receptor beta chains from one sample sequenced in a study of Graves' ophthalmopathy and Graves' hyperthyroidism. From RNA, the CDR3 regions of TCR beta chains were amplified and sequenced. The workflow started with a first-round RT-PCR run with HTBI primers and then moved on to a second-round multiplex PCR. TCRdb re-derived calls from the multiplex PCR reads in MiXCR, one entry per CDR3 protein. The sample lists 600,000 to 950,000 distinct CDR3 sequences; approximately 40% were seen once. What was sequenced was peripheral blood. These receptors were collected from an adult man with Graves' ophthalmopathy.

This clonotype was observed many times. V gene TRBV25-1 combines with J gene TRBJ1-4; D remains unclear. The CDR3 length is 14 residues. V was clipped by 2 bases and J by 8 bases, with 12 bases between them. CDR1 and CDR2 from the germline V gene are MGHDK and SYGVNS. The CDR3 nucleotides read TGTGCCAGCAGTGAACCCGGGAAGCGGGAAAAACTGTTTTTT. Translated: CASSEPGKREKLFF.

This clonotype has ten or more counts. This chain connects TRBV9 to TRBJ2-5, with 8 bases identical to TRBD1. J gave up 1 base and V 3 bases, and 5 bases lay outside the gene matches. The CDR3 runs to 15 residues. Germline V gene lookup returns CDR1 SGDLS and CDR2 YYNGEE. The CDR3 DNA is TGTGCCAGCAGCGCTGAGGACAGGGTCCAAGAGACCCAGTACTTC. It encodes CASSAEDRVQETQYF.

Turning to this clonotype: Just one base apart from a much larger clone, this may be a read error. The chain employs TRBV2 and TRBJ1-4, with TRBD1 as a possible D gene (6 bases). V shed 6 bases and J shed 8 bases, with 13 bases lying between them. CDR1 is SNHLY and CDR2 is FYNNEI in the germline V gene. This CDR3 region has 13 residues. CDR3 nucleotide sequence: TGTGCCAGCAGGGGGGCAGGCGTCGAAAAACTGTTTTTT. It encodes CASRGAGVEKLFF.

As to this clonotype: This could be a read error, since a much larger clone is one nucleotide away. The rearrangement links TRBV7-2 to TRBJ2-5; a possible D gene is TRBD2 (5 bases). Germline V gives CDR1 SGHTA, CDR2 FQGNSA. This CDR3 has 12 amino acids. Trimming left V 6 bases short and J 9 bases short, with 14 bases between. Here the CDR3 DNA reads TGTGCCAGCAGTTGGGCGGAGGAGGCCCAGTACTTC. As protein: CASSWAEEAQYF.

This clonotype was found many times. The rearrangement joins TRBV6-6 to TRBJ1-2, with D unresolved. The V end was cut by 2 bases, the J end by 6 bases, with 7 bases between. Germline values: CDR1 MNHNY, CDR2 SVGAGI (reference sequence). The CDR3 loop spans 12 amino acids. The CDR3: CASSYMQDGYTF. The CDR3, as DNA: TGTGCCAGCAGTTACATGCAGGATGGCTACACCTTC.

This clonotype was detected only a few times. The chain links TRBV2 to TRBJ1-6; D gene ambiguous. Germline CDR1 reads SNHLY; CDR2 reads FYNNEI. This CDR3 region has 18 residues. Trimming stripped 5 bases from V and 2 bases from J, with 19 bases between. As DNA, the CDR3 is TGTGCCAGCAGTAACCCCAAAGGGATGTTACCCTATAATTCACCCCTCCACTTT. Its protein product is CASSNPKGMLPYNSPLHF.

This clonotype was detected many times. This sequence joins TRBV29-1 and TRBJ2-7; 9 bases match TRBD2. The germline V gene has CDR1 SQVTM and CDR2 ANQGSEA. The J segment lost 3 bases and the V segment lost 7 bases, leaving 4 bases of the junction unmatched. The CDR3 spans 12 residues. In nucleotides, the CDR3 is TGCAGCGCAACTAGCGGGCACTACGAGCAGTACTTC. It is translated as CSATSGHYEQYF.

In this sample, this clonotype turned up many times. The chain links TRBV2 to TRBJ1-1, with D possibly TRBD1 on 5 matching bases. CDR3 length: 15 residues. Trimming shortened V by 6 bases and J by 3 bases, and 17 bases separated the two germline ends. Germline V CDR1 and CDR2: SNHLY, FYNNEI. The CDR3 loop reads CASRGRENWDTEAFF. The CDR3 DNA follows: TGTGCCAGCAGGGGACGGGAGAACTGGGACACTGAAGCTTTCTTT. The entire variable domain, with the rest obtained from reference TRBV2 and TRBJ1-1, is as follows: EPEVTQTPSHQVTQMGQEVILRCVPISNHLYFYWYRQILGQKVEFLVSFYNNEISEKSEIFDDQFSVERPDGSNFTLKIRSTKLEDSAMYFCASRGRENWDTEAFFGQGTRLTVV.

This chain uses TRBV15 with TRBJ2-7; D gene uncertain. Germline V gene data show CDR1 as LNHNV and CDR2 as YYDKDF (reference sequence). Trimming cost V 0 bases and J 0 bases, with 12 bases left between them. This CDR3 is 16 amino acids long. DNA of the CDR3: TGTGCCACCAGCAGAGATTCCGGCAGGAACTCCTACGAGCAGTACTTC. As protein: CATSRDSGRNSYEQYF.

As to this clonotype: This may arise from a read error, as a much more abundant clone is one base away. The CDR3 reads CASSLNGSYGYTF. CDR3 coding DNA: TGTGCCAGCAGCTTGAACGGAAGCTATGGCTACACCTTC. The V and J genes are TRBV7-9 and TRBJ1-2, with no clear D. V was clipped by 3 bases and J by 4 bases, with 9 bases between them. The length of the CDR3 is 13 residues. Germline-derived CDR1 and CDR2 are SEHNR and FQNEAQ (reference sequence).

This clonotype showed up many times. This sequence joins TRBV7-2 and TRBJ2-7; TRBD2 matches at 7 bases. Looked up from germline, CDR1 is SGHTA and CDR2 is FQGNSA. V was clipped by 0 bases and J by 2 bases; unmatched bases: 4. The CDR3 spans 15 residues. The CDR3 loop is CASSLASAGTYEQYF. The CDR3 coding sequence is TGTGCCAGCAGCTTAGCGTCAGCGGGAACCTACGAGCAGTACTTC.

As concerns this clonotype: A read error may be the cause here, since a much bigger clone is one base away. This sequence joins TRBV5-1 and TRBJ1-1, with D unresolved. Germline CDR1 is SGHRS and CDR2 is YFSETQ. The length of the CDR3 is 14 residues. V gave up 4 bases and J gave up 3 bases, with 13 bases separating them. CDR3 residues: CASSKRREDTEAFF. CDR3 coding DNA: TGCGCCAGCAGCAAAAGGCGGGAGGACACTGAAGCTTTCTTT.

This clonotype was seen at least ten times. This chain uses TRBV15 with TRBJ2-5; D tentatively fits TRBD1 or TRBD2 (5 bases each). Deletions cut 1 base from V and 4 bases from J, with 13 bases between. The CDR3 runs 15 residues. Looked up from germline, CDR1 is LNHNV and CDR2 is YYDKDF (reference sequence). CDR3 residues: CATSRGNTGGETQYF. Here the CDR3 DNA reads TGTGCCACCAGCAGAGGAAACACAGGAGGAGAGACCCAGTACTTC.

This clonotype was found many times. V gene TRBV2 combines with J gene TRBJ1-2; D is unclear. V was shortened by 8 bases and J by 5 bases, with 18 bases between the two germline ends. The CDR3 runs to 14 residues. Germline V lookup: CDR1 SNHLY, CDR2 FYNNEI. CDR3 DNA: TGTGCCAGCCGCAACCAGGCCATCCTGTATGGCTACACCTTC. Translating gives CASRNQAILYGYTF.

J is TRBJ2-7 and V is TRBV13, with 9 bases matching TRBD1. This CDR3 is built from 13 residues. With V trimmed by 5 bases and J by 6 bases, 5 bases remained unmatched. Germline loops: CDR1 PRHDT, CDR2 FYEKMQ (reference sequence). The CDR3 DNA reads as TGTGCCAGCAGCCCTAGGACAGGGGCCGAGCAGTACTTC. This codes for CASSPRTGAEQYF.

This clonotype was counted between two and nine times. The rearrangement joins TRBV20-1 to TRBJ1-5, with D possibly matching TRBD1 (6 bases). The V end lost 6 bases, the J end lost 1 base, and 13 bases lay between the germline ends. This CDR3 contains 14 residues. The V gene's germline CDR1 is DFQATT and CDR2 SNEGSKA (reference sequence). The CDR3 spells CSASGGTSNQPQHF. In DNA, the CDR3 is TGCAGTGCGAGTGGGGGGACAAGCAATCAGCCCCAGCATTTT.

In its sample, this clonotype was seen many times. The chain couples TRBV29-1 to TRBJ2-6, with TRBD1 identical over 9 bases. The V segment lost 6 bases and the J segment 3 bases; nucleotides outside the gene matches: 9. This CDR3 comprises 16 residues. Germline loops: CDR1 SQVTM, CDR2 ANQGSEA. As DNA, the CDR3 is TGCAGCGTCCACAGGGGGCGGGGAGATGGGGCCAACGTCCTGACTTTC. Its translation is CSVHRGRGDGANVLTF.

V usage is TRBV10-2 and J usage is TRBJ1-5, with D uncertain. V dropped 5 bases and J dropped 5 bases, with 16 bases sitting between them. The CDR3 contains 15 residues. The germline CDR1 and CDR2 sequences are WSHSY and SAAADI. DNA of the CDR3: TGCGCCAGCAGTTACGTTTCGGACGGAGATCAGCCCCAGCATTTT. Protein: CASSYVSDGDQPQHF.

Of note for this clonotype: A junction boundary mismatches the germline segment, possibly from a read error. This chain links TRBV10-2 with TRBJ1-5; D might be TRBD1 (5 bases). The germline V gene has CDR1 WSHSY and CDR2 SAAADI. This CDR3 spans 15 amino acids. Here the CDR3 DNA reads TGTGCCAGCAGTTTATCAGGCTCCGGGGGGTTGCCCCAGCATTTT. Its protein is CASSLSGSGGLPQHF.

This clonotype was counted between two and nine times. The chain employs TRBV29-1 and TRBJ2-2; perhaps TRBD2 as D (6 bases). This CDR3 is 15 amino acids long. The germline V gene has CDR1 SQVTM and CDR2 ANQGSEA. V was clipped by 4 bases and J by 3 bases, with 15 bases between them. As DNA, the CDR3 is TGCAGCGTTGTCTTGGACTATCGGGACACCGGGGAGCTGTTTTTT. Translation: CSVVLDYRDTGELFF.

At least ten counts were recorded for this clonotype. The chain is built from TRBV9 and TRBJ1-1; D gene uncertain. V was shortened by 0 bases and J by 4 bases, with 10 bases between the two germline ends. The CDR3 has 14 residues. Germline-derived CDR1 and CDR2 are SGDLS and YYNGEE. The DNA for the CDR3 is TGTGCCAGCAGCGTAGATCTAGGGTCCACTGAAGCTTTCTTT. Its protein is CASSVDLGSTEAFF.

Notes on this clonotype: A read error may explain this, as a much larger clone is one base away. In this CDR3 the conserved last residue, phenylalanine or tryptophan, is missing, so a read error is likely. The CDR3 reads CASSWSTSAGETQYV. In DNA form, the CDR3 reads TGTGCCAGCAGCTGGTCGACTAGCGCCGGAGAGACCCAGTACGTC. The chain joins TRBV7-9 to TRBJ2-5; 8 bases fit TRBD2. The CDR3 spans 15 residues. With V trimmed by 4 bases and J by 4 bases, 8 bases remained unmatched. Germline values: CDR1 SEHNR, CDR2 FQNEAQ (reference sequence).

The chain recombines TRBV9 with TRBJ2-5; the D is unclear. Germline assignment: CDR1 SGDLS and CDR2 YYNGEE. The CDR3 loop spans 14 amino acids. Trimming cost V 2 bases and J 5 bases, with 13 bases left between them. The CDR3 bases are TGTGCCAGCAGCGTGGGCCGAGCGATGGAGACCCAGTACTTC. Protein: CASSVGRAMETQYF.

This clonotype was detected a few times. The CDR3 bases are TGTGCCACATCCCCGGGGAGGGGACTTGCCTACGAGCAGTACTTC. This sequence encodes CATSPGRGLAYEQYF. The rearrangement joins TRBV19 to TRBJ2-7; TRBD2 agrees at 7 bases. The CDR3 runs 15 residues. The germline V gene has CDR1 LNHDA and CDR2 SQIVND (reference sequence). J was trimmed by 2 bases and V by 10 bases; bases with no gene match: 14. Looking up the rest from reference TRBV19 and TRBJ2-7 gives the full variable domain: DGGITQSPKYLFRKEGQNVTLSCEQNLNHDAMYWYRQDPGQGLRLIYYSQIVNDFQKGDIAEGYSVSREKKESFPLTVTSAQKNPTAFYLCATSPGRGLAYEQYFGPGTRLTVT.

This clonotype was observed a handful of times. The rearrangement links TRBV20-1 to TRBJ1-5; maybe TRBD1 (5 bases). Trimming took 6 bases from V and 0 from J, leaving 12 bases between them. The CDR3 runs 14 residues. CDR1 is DFQATT and CDR2 is SNEGSKA in the germline V gene (reference sequence). The CDR3 reads CSARGPRSNQPQHF. CDR3 DNA: TGCAGTGCCCGGGGCCCCCGTAGCAATCAGCCCCAGCATTTT.